One sample yielded the 10 T cell receptor beta chains listed below, sequenced in a study of blood T cell repertoires in COVID-19. The assay was immunoSEQ multiplex PCR, and TCRdb's table has in-frame clones only and misses some. The sample has fewer than 200,000 clones, 70% to 90% seen once. The specimen sequenced was peripheral blood. The origin of the receptors is a man aged 40-49 years with acute or convalescent COVID-19.

The V call is TRBV28, the J call TRBJ1-4, with a tentative D call TRBD1 (6 bases). CDR3 length: 14 residues. The germline CDR1 and CDR2 sequences are MDHEN and SYDVKM. V was trimmed by 6 bases and J by 3 bases, leaving 11 bases between them. CDR3 DNA: TGTGCCAGCAGCCCGGACAGACCTAATGAAAAACTGTTTTTT. Protein product: CASSPDRPNEKLFF.

The chain couples TRBV3-1 (or the pseudogene TRBV3-2) to TRBJ1-2; D is unresolved. Germline CDR1 and CDR2: LGHDT and YNNKEL (reference sequence). This CDR3 is 13 amino acids long. Trimming shortened V by 0 bases and J by 7 bases, and 9 bases separated the two germline ends. The CDR3 reads CASSQEGGSGYTF. The CDR3 coding sequence is TGTGCCAGCAGCCAAGAAGGCGGGTCTGGCTACACCTTC.

The CDR3 DNA reads as TGTGCCAGCAGTTGGAGAGACGGGAAGGGAAAGGGTAAGCAGCCCCAGCATTTT. Protein product: CASSWRDGKGKGKQPQHF. The chain links TRBV6-2 or TRBV6-3 to TRBJ1-5; D is uncertain. Germline-derived CDR1 and CDR2 are MNHEY and SVGEGT. The V end was cut by 4 bases, the J end by 7 bases, with 26 bases between. The CDR3 has 18 residues.

The chain joins TRBV6-2 or TRBV6-3 to TRBJ2-3; TRBD1 matches 9 bases. CDR3 size: 17 residues. Trimming at V came to 2 bases and at J to 3 bases, leaving 9 bases not matched to a gene. Germline values: CDR1 MNHEY, CDR2 SVGEGT. As DNA, the CDR3 is TGTGCCAGCAGTTACGATCAAATGGGACAGGGAACAGATACGCAGTATTTT. Residues: CASSYDQMGQGTDTQYF.

V usage is TRBV7-2 and J usage is TRBJ1-2; TRBD1 matches 10 bases. There are 14 residues in the CDR3. Germline CDR1 reads SGHTA; CDR2 reads FQGNSA. Losses at the gene ends were 5 bases for V and 5 bases for J; bases not matched to a gene: 5. CDR3 amino acids: CASSPDRGLYGYTF. CDR3 nucleotides: TGTGCCAGCAGCCCAGACAGGGGGCTGTATGGCTACACCTTC.

V and J are TRBV6-5 and TRBJ1-2; a possible D gene is TRBD1 (6 bases). Looked up from germline, CDR1 is MNHEY and CDR2 is SVGAGI. This CDR3 region has 14 residues. The V and J ends lost 6 bases and 6 bases respectively, with 17 bases between them. This chain's CDR3 is CASRSTGKSDGYTF. DNA of the CDR3: TGTGCCAGCAGGAGTACAGGGAAGTCGGATGGCTACACCTTC.

This chain joins TRBV2 and TRBJ2-5, with 9 bases aligning to TRBD1. The junction had 0 bases not matched to a gene; V was cut back by 6 bases and J by 4 bases. Germline CDR1 reads SNHLY; CDR2 reads FYNNEI. The CDR3 is 12 residues long. The CDR3 DNA follows: TGTGCCAGCAGGGACAGGGGAGAGACCCAGTACTTC. Amino acids: CASRDRGETQYF.

This clone was seen more than once but under ten times. This chain uses TRBV27 with TRBJ1-1, with D maybe TRBD1 (6 bases). V was trimmed by 9 bases and J by 3 bases, leaving 8 bases between them. This CDR3 has 11 amino acids. Germline CDR1 MNHEY, CDR2 SMNVEV (reference sequence). The CDR3 nucleotides read TGTGCCAGTACAGGGTACACTGAAGCTTTCTTT. It encodes CASTGYTEAFF.

This chain joins TRBV5-1 and TRBJ2-1; 12 positions match TRBD2. J was trimmed by 6 bases and V by 4 bases; bases with no gene match: 5. Germline V gene sequence: CDR1 SGHRS, CDR2 YFSETQ. The CDR3 consists of 15 residues. The CDR3 bases are TGCGCCAGCAGCCCGACTAGCGGGGGTCCCAATGAGCAGTTCTTC. As protein: CASSPTSGGPNEQFF.

The J gene is TRBJ1-1, the V gene TRBV30; 8 nucleotides line up with TRBD1. The germline gives CDR1 GTSNPN, CDR2 SVGIG (reference sequence). This CDR3 comprises 14 residues. V lost 4 bases, J lost 3 bases, and 7 bases stayed unmatched. Here the CDR3 reads CAWTGGLGYTEAFF. The DNA of the CDR3 is TGTGCCTGGACAGGGGGCCTAGGATACACTGAAGCTTTCTTT.